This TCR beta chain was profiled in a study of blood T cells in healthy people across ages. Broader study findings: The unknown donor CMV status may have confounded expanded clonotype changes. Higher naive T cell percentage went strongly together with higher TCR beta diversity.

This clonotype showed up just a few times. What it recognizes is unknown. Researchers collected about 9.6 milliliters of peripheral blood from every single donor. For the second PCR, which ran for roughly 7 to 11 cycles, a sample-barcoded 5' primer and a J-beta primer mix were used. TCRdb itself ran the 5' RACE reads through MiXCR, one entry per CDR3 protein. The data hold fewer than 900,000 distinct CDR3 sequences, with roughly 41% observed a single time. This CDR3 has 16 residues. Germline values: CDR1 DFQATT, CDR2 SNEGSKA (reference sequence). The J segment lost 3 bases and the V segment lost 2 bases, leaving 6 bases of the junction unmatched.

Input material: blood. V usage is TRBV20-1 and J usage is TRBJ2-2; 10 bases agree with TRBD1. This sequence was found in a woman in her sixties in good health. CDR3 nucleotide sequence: TGCAGTGCTAGATCTACCGGGACAGGGGACACCGGGGAGCTGTTTTTT. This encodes CSARSTGTGDTGELFF.